This T cell receptor beta chain was recorded in a study of T cells in Graves' hyperthyroidism and ophthalmopathy. RNA transcripts were the template for amplifying TCR beta CDR3 regions. TCR CDR3 regions were first amplified by RT-PCR with HTBI primers. TCRdb recomputed calls from the multiplex PCR reads with MiXCR, one row per CDR3 protein. The sample lists nearly 750,000 distinct CDR3 sequences; about 35% were seen once. Study-wide results and caveats: A model built on 13 V-J features separated ophthalmopathy from stable hyperthyroidism.

The PBMCs had their origin in around 9.1 ml of fresh peripheral blood. This clonotype was observed many times. No antigen is known for it. Germline CDR1 reads SEHNR; CDR2 reads FQNEAQ (reference sequence). Trimming removed 4 bases at V and 5 bases at J, with 17 bases between. The CDR3 length is 15 residues. The receptor was derived from a woman in her 40s with Graves' hyperthyroidism. The chain joins TRBV7-9 to TRBJ1-1, with a tentative D call TRBD1 (6 bases). The sequencing input was blood. CDR3 amino acids: CASSSRRTDSTEAFF. CDR3 nucleotides: TGTGCCAGCAGCTCACGAAGGACAGACTCTACTGAAGCTTTCTTT.